This TCR beta chain was obtained from a study of regulatory dendritic cells for organ transplantation. Whole-study findings and limits: Mature dendritic cells appeared to drive more memory CD8+ clonal expansion than regulatory ones. Naive T cells showed high diversity, memory cells less, memory CD8+ least.

The J segment lost 1 base and the V segment lost 6 bases, leaving 1 base of the junction unmatched. This CDR3 contains 13 residues. The V gene's germline CDR1 is ENHRY and CDR2 SYGVKD. A remark on this clone: Its antigen is undetermined.

Sequenced by immunoSEQ multiplex PCR; TCRdb stores in-frame clones only, minus some. The profile shows about 28,000 clones, around 83% of them singletons. Sequencing was carried out using naive CD4+ T cells from blood. As for subset: CD45RA+ naive T cells. V and J are TRBV10-3 and TRBJ1-1; 8 bases are shared with TRBD1. This receptor was obtained from a human donor in good health. The CDR3 nucleotides are TGTGCCATCAGAGGGACAGGGAACACTGAAGCTTTCTTT. This gives the protein CAIRGTGNTEAFF.